The 12 T cell receptor beta chains below come from one sample, sequenced in a study of CXCR3-negative and CXCR3-positive naive CD8 T cells. UMI-tagged TRB cDNA libraries were built via 5' RACE. After re-calling the 5' RACE reads, TCRdb lists one entry per CDR3 protein, DNA absent. Across some 120,000 distinct CDR3 sequences, the top ten clones capture under 0.75% of the sample. Broader study findings: CXCR3-positive naive cells had TRB CDR3s that were more hydrophobic than CXCR3-negative naive cells had.

Their target antigens are unknown. Sample: naive CXCR3+ CD8+ T cells from blood. Subset described: CD45RO-CCR7+CD27+CD95- naive CD8+ T cells expressing CXCR3 (TNR3+). The receptors stem from a human donor in good health. Some clones in this sample may be carry-over from other donors' samples.

The V and J genes are TRBV4-3 and TRBJ1-5. This CDR3 is 15 amino acids long. Per germline, CDR1 LGHNA and CDR2 YSLEER. The CDR3 region is CASSQDRGLGQPQHF.

The rearrangement uses TRBV20-1 and TRBJ2-4; TCRdb designates TRBD2, a call that cannot be tested without DNA. The CDR3 sequence is 16 residues long. Germline V lookup: CDR1 DFQATT, CDR2 SNEGSKA (reference sequence). The chain's CDR3 is CSARVGLDGTKNIQYF.

The chain employs TRBV29-1 and TRBJ1-1; TCRdb lists TRBD1, though no DNA is available to test this call. This CDR3 region has 15 residues. Germline loops: CDR1 SQVTM, CDR2 ANQGSEA. Here the CDR3 reads CSVEAGQGENTEAFF. Using reference TRBV29-1 and TRBJ1-1 for the parts outside the CDR3, the full variable domain is SAVISQKPSRDICQRGTSLTIQCQVDSQVTMMFWYRQQPGQSLTLIATANQGSEATYESGFVIDKFPISRPNLTFSTLTVSNMSPEDSSIYLCSVEAGQGENTEAFFGQGTRLTVV.

The chain combines TRBV2 with TRBJ2-1; TCRdb's D gene call, TRBD2, goes unchecked for lack of DNA. This CDR3 comprises 14 residues. Looked up from germline, CDR1 is SNHLY and CDR2 is FYNNEI. The CDR3: CASSPIAGYNEQFF.

The chain links TRBV13 to TRBJ2-5. The CDR3 sequence is 15 residues long. Germline CDR1 reads PRHDT; CDR2 reads FYEKMQ (reference sequence). CDR3 sequence: CASSFRASGQETQYF.

The chain joins TRBV6-4 to TRBJ2-1; without DNA, the TCRdb call of TRBD1 cannot be checked. The germline V gene has CDR1 MRHNA and CDR2 SNTAGT. The length of the CDR3 is 16 residues. The CDR3 loop is CASSDSTGVPLNEQFF.

CDR3: CASSQEITGAYEQYF. This chain connects TRBV14 to TRBJ2-7; lacking DNA, the TRBD1 call made by TCRdb goes unchecked. The CDR3 covers 15 residues. In germline, CDR1 is SGHDN, CDR2 FVKESK.

This chain joins TRBV12-3 or TRBV12-4 and TRBJ2-3; TCRdb designates TRBD2, a call that cannot be tested without DNA. The CDR3 extends over 15 amino acids. CDR3 loop: CASSRLAGDLDTQYF.

The rearrangement uses TRBV28 and TRBJ1-2; with no DNA, the TCRdb D assignment of TRBD1 cannot be verified. Germline lookup yields CDR1 MDHEN and CDR2 SYDVKM. CDR3 size: 16 residues. CDR3 sequence reads: CASSLGDASLAYGYTF.

The V call is TRBV29-1, the J call TRBJ1-1. Germline CDR1 SQVTM, CDR2 ANQGSEA. The CDR3 spans 11 residues. The CDR3 protein is CSVEVDTEAFF.

The chain couples TRBV29-1 to TRBJ2-6. CDR3 length: 15 residues. Germline CDR1 SQVTM, CDR2 ANQGSEA. CDR3 amino acids: CSVEDWSSGANVLTF.

CDR3 sequence reads: CASSPGTVTEAFF. The chain couples TRBV12-3 or TRBV12-4 to TRBJ1-1; TCRdb picks TRBD1, but there is no DNA to check that call. The CDR3 length is 13 residues.